This TCR beta chain came from a study of cytomegalovirus exposure and HLA in healthy donors (dated by TCRdb to about 2017). General notes on the study: The 670 or so repertoires of the first cohort and the 110 or so validation repertoires were produced on the same platform, according to a later analysis. The study aimed to test whether signatures of past pathogen exposure could be identified by cataloging public T cell receptors. Besides the first cohort of approximately 710 subjects, a separate validation cohort made up of 120 or so different subjects was used. To predict cytomegalovirus infection status, the study combined high-throughput TCR immunosequencing, statistical association of individual TCRs with disease status, and machine learning.

The method was the immunoSEQ multiplex PCR assay. For the original study's pipeline: A statistical classification framework was built to diagnose cytomegalovirus status from the catalog of TCR beta chain sequences. Not all clones reach the TCRdb copy of this immuneACCESS table, which keeps in-frame sequences only. Checked studies attribute under half of the gap to unresolved V genes and leave the rest unexplained. D and trimming come from the DNA, and the V and J calls and clone size come from that table. The sample records under 250,000 clones, around four fifths of which are singletons. The ten largest account for around 5.5% of the sample. A word on this clone: This receptor's antigen is unknown. Qualities for individual bases were not recorded, and no much larger clone is one base off.

Study-level results and caveats: Most TCR sequences were observed very rarely across donors, whereas some public TCRs were present in many individuals. The authors suggested that the approach could potentially be generalized to other disease states and immunological phenotypes. Subsequent analysis determined that TCRs grouped into clusters in the first cohort also showed a tendency toward co-occurrence across the 120 or so validation repertoires, and 85% to 95% of cluster scores exceeded 0. A later analysis had no HLA typing for the validation cohort, so co-occurrence there was scored across all 130 or so repertoires. In both the original and validation cohorts, the classifier was reported to diagnose cytomegalovirus status with high specificity and sensitivity. The study listed over 150 TCR beta chains as associated with cytomegalovirus. Three of the identified cytomegalovirus-associated TCR beta chains were confirmed in vitro to be specific for cytomegalovirus antigens.

Separate from the approximately 700-subject first cohort, the validation cohort of more than 90 subjects was the group to which the donors belonged. This clonotype was obtained from a woman between 18 and 29 years old in good health and CMV-seronegative. The sample consisted of PBMCs.

CDR3 region: CSAPRNTEAFF. The DNA sequence follows: TGCAGTGCTCCAAGGAACACTGAAGCTTTCTTT. The chain joins TRBV20-1 to TRBJ1-1; there is no confident call for the D gene. Based on the germline V gene (reference sequence), the CDR1 and CDR2 sequences are DFQATT and SNEGSKA. Trimming at the junction amounts to 5 bases on V and 1 base on J, and the germline ends lie 5 bases apart. Including cysteine and phenylalanine, the CDR3 has 11 amino acids. Kept here is only the CDR3 DNA, which spans 33 bases and is read in frame from base 1.